The present entry profiles one TCR beta chain with its context. Antigen specificity is unknown. One end of the junction fails to match germline, which may point to a read error. The CDR3 length is 15 residues. Germline CDR1 is SGHRS and CDR2 is YFSETQ. TCRdb keeps only in-frame clones here, not all; method: immunoSEQ multiplex PCR. The data hold 100,000 or so clones, with less than 85% observed a single time. The data belong to a study of Ad26.COV2.S vaccination and SARS-CoV-2 variants. Study-wide results and caveats: Assessments of TCR breadth and depth may have underestimated the total T cell responses. With respect to non-spike TCR breadth, vaccine and placebo recipients were similar. Vaccinees reportedly had broad spike-specific CD8+ and CD4+ T cell responses.

This clonotype originated in a human donor who had recovered from COVID-19. V and J are TRBV5-1 and TRBJ2-5, with D tentatively TRBD1 (6 bases). The sequencing used peripheral blood, collected after recovery from COVID-19. CDR3 sequence reads: CASSLGGQYQEAQYF. The CDR3 DNA follows: TGCGCCAGCAGCTTGGGGGGGCAGTACCAAGAGGCCCAGTACTTC.